These 28 T cell receptor beta chains share one sample of origin, sequenced in a study of cytomegalovirus exposure and HLA in healthy donors. In the PCR, 60 Vbeta and 13 Jbeta primers were used. Profiled with immunoSEQ multiplex PCR; TCRdb holds only in-frame clones, not every one. The sample yields fewer than 250,000 clones, around 83% seen once. What was sequenced was PBMCs. The origin of the receptors is a man between 40 and 49 years old in good health and CMV-seropositive.

The chain combines TRBV29-1 with TRBJ2-7; the match to TRBD2 covers 7 bases. Germline trimming cut 4 bases from V and 3 bases from J; bases unmatched to any gene: 3. Germline lookup yields CDR1 SQVTM and CDR2 ANQGSEA. There are 12 residues in the CDR3. The CDR3 coding sequence is TGCAGCGTTGCGGGGGGTGGCTACGAGCAGTACTTC. This codes for CSVAGGGYEQYF.

The chain joins TRBV7-3 to TRBJ1-1, with 10 bases identical to TRBD1. CDR3 length: 15 residues. V trimming: 6 bases; J trimming: 4 bases; junction bases outside the gene matches: 8. Germline-derived CDR1 and CDR2 are SGHTA and FQGTGA. The CDR3, as DNA: TGTGCCAGCAGTTCGGACAGGGGGATTCGCACTGAAGCTTTCTTT. Translation gives CASSSDRGIRTEAFF.

The chain is built from TRBV9 and TRBJ1-1; no definite D call. Per the germline V gene, CDR1 is SGDLS and CDR2 is YYNGEE. V was trimmed by 0 bases and J by 3 bases, leaving 18 bases between them. The CDR3 extends over 17 amino acids. CDR3 protein: CASSVAEGFFRHTEAFF. The CDR3 bases are TGTGCCAGCAGCGTAGCTGAGGGCTTCTTTAGGCACACTGAAGCTTTCTTT.

This rearrangement joins TRBV9 to TRBJ2-3; the match to TRBD1 covers 7 bases. J was trimmed by 5 bases and V by 0 bases; bases with no gene match: 9. The CDR3 extends over 16 amino acids. Germline values: CDR1 SGDLS, CDR2 YYNGEE. CDR3: CASSVEAGGILDTQYF. CDR3 DNA sequence: TGTGCCAGCAGCGTAGAGGCAGGGGGTATTCTAGATACGCAGTATTTT.

This clone was seen more than once but under ten times. The chain has TRBV5-1 and TRBJ2-5; 8 bases align to TRBD1. The CDR3 has 15 residues. The germline V gene has CDR1 SGHRS and CDR2 YFSETQ. V lost 0 bases, J lost 2 bases, and 3 bases stayed unmatched. The DNA for the CDR3 is TGCGCCAGCAGCTTGGTCACAGGGGGTCAAGAGACCCAGTACTTC. Protein product: CASSLVTGGQETQYF.

The chain couples TRBV2 to TRBJ2-5; TRBD1 aligns across 8 bases. The CDR3 has 14 residues. Germline CDR1 reads SNHLY; CDR2 reads FYNNEI. Trimming at V came to 3 bases and at J to 4 bases, leaving 4 bases not matched to a gene. The CDR3 loop reads CASSEQGAGETQYF. As DNA, the CDR3 is TGTGCCAGCAGTGAGCAGGGGGCGGGAGAGACCCAGTACTTC.

The chain recombines TRBV28 with TRBJ2-1; no reliable D call. From germline, CDR1 is MDHEN and CDR2 SYDVKM. The V and J ends lost 2 bases and 0 bases respectively, with 8 bases between them. The CDR3 runs to 15 residues. CDR3 sequence reads: CASSLSYPSYNEQFF. The CDR3, as DNA: TGTGCCAGCAGTTTAAGCTACCCCTCCTACAATGAGCAGTTCTTC. Drawing the rest from reference TRBV28 and TRBJ2-1, the complete variable domain is DVKVTQSSRYLVKRTGEKVFLECVQDMDHENMFWYRQDPGLGLRLIYFSYDVKMKEKGDIPEGYSVSREKKERFSLILESASTNQTSMYLCASSLSYPSYNEQFFGPGTRLTVL.

The sample holds one count of this clone. The junction departs from germline at one end; a sequencing error may be responsible. V is TRBV30 and J is TRBJ2-6; weak D call: TRBD1 (5 bases). The V gene's germline CDR1 is GTSNPN and CDR2 SVGIG (reference sequence). The CDR3 spans 14 residues. The DNA for the CDR3 is TGTGCCGGGGCGGTAAGCTCTGGGGCCAACGGCCTGACTTTC. Amino acid sequence: CAGAVSSGANGLTF.

This chain joins TRBV7-9 and TRBJ2-1; TRBD1 agrees at 10 bases. This CDR3 is built from 15 residues. V lost 4 bases, J lost 4 bases, and 4 bases stayed unmatched. The germline V gene encodes CDR1 SEHNR and CDR2 FQNEAQ (reference sequence). In nucleotides, the CDR3 is TGTGCCAGCAGCTCGACAGGGGGCGGATACAATGAGCAGTTCTTC. Protein sequence: CASSSTGGGYNEQFF. Looking up the rest from reference TRBV7-9 and TRBJ2-1 gives the full variable domain: DTGVSQNPRHKITKRGQNVTFRCDPISEHNRLYWYRQTLGQGPEFLTYFQNEAQLEKSRLLSDRFSAERPKGSFSTLEIQRTEQGDSAMYLCASSSTGGGYNEQFFGPGTRLTVL.

This clone has only a few counts. The V and J genes are TRBV11-3 and TRBJ1-1, with 7 bases matching TRBD1. CDR3 size: 14 residues. Germline CDR1 SGHNT, CDR2 YENEEA. Germline trimming cut 8 bases from V and 0 bases from J; bases unmatched to any gene: 6. The CDR3 coding sequence is TGTGCCAGCGCCCGGGACAGCCTGAACACTGAAGCTTTCTTT. Translated: CASARDSLNTEAFF. The variable domain in full, with the rest retrieved from reference TRBV11-3 and TRBJ1-1, is EAGVVQSPRYKIIEKKQPVAFWCNPISGHNTLYWYLQNLGQGPELLIRYENEEAVDDSQLPKDRFSAERLKGVDSTLKIQPAELGDSAVYLCASARDSLNTEAFFGQGTRLTVV.

The chain has TRBV27 and TRBJ1-5; 9 bases fit TRBD1. Trimming removed 5 bases from V and 6 bases from J; junction bases left unmatched: 14. CDR1 and CDR2 (germline): MNHEY, SMNVEV (reference sequence). The CDR3 is 17 amino acids. The CDR3 protein is CASSPRFRTGEAQPQHF. The CDR3 region has the DNA TGTGCCAGCAGTCCCAGGTTTCGGACAGGGGAGGCTCAGCCCCAGCATTTT.

The chain joins TRBV6-5 to TRBJ1-2; D is unclear. The CDR3 consists of 13 residues. The V and J ends lost 5 bases and 7 bases respectively, with 14 bases between them. The germline V gene has CDR1 MNHEY and CDR2 SVGAGI. CDR3 DNA: TGTGCCAGCAGTCGACGGGGAGTGGGTGGCTACACCTTC. Protein sequence: CASSRRGVGGYTF.

Only a few counts were recorded for this clone. This chain uses TRBV7-3 with TRBJ2-1; 10 bases match TRBD2. Trimming took 5 bases from V and 9 from J; bases not matched to a gene: 10. The length of the CDR3 is 15 residues. CDR1 is SGHTA and CDR2 is FQGTGA in the germline V gene. CDR3 amino acids: CASSPNPGLAFEQFF. CDR3 bases: TGTGCCAGCAGCCCTAATCCGGGACTAGCGTTTGAGCAGTTCTTC.

The chain uses TRBV28 and TRBJ2-7; D is perhaps TRBD1 (6 bases). CDR1 MDHEN and CDR2 SYDVKM come from the germline V gene. The CDR3 covers 14 residues. Deletions cut 6 bases from V and 6 bases from J, with 18 bases between. The CDR3 sequence is CASRPGTSFAEQYF. The CDR3 DNA follows: TGTGCCAGCAGACCTGGGACATCCTTTGCCGAGCAGTACTTC.

This clone turned up a few times. This sequence joins TRBV7-2 and TRBJ1-4, with a weak D call TRBD1 (6 bases). The CDR3 is 14 amino acids. CDR1 is SGHTA, CDR2 FQGNSA, per germline. Trimming cost V 5 bases and J 7 bases, with 14 bases left between them. CDR3 sequence reads: CASSLIRGSEKLFF. CDR3 DNA sequence: TGTGCCAGCAGCCTTATTAGGGGGAGTGAAAAACTGTTTTTT.

The chain is built from TRBV29-1 and TRBJ2-7; TRBD1 might be the D (5 bases). V was clipped by 4 bases and J by 5 bases, with 12 bases between them. The CDR3 consists of 12 residues. The germline gives CDR1 SQVTM, CDR2 ANQGSEA. CDR3 region: CSVGARADEQYF. The CDR3 nucleotides are TGCAGCGTTGGAGCCAGGGCAGACGAGCAGTACTTC.

V gene TRBV6-5 combines with J gene TRBJ2-5, with 10 bases fitting TRBD2. V trimming: 2 bases; J trimming: 5 bases; junction bases outside the gene matches: 5. CDR3 length: 15 amino acids. CDR1 MNHEY and CDR2 SVGAGI come from the germline V gene. CDR3 DNA: TGTGCCAGCAGTTACGTTCCGGGACTAGCGGAGACCCAGTACTTC. Translated: CASSYVPGLAETQYF.

The chain carries TRBV7-8 and TRBJ2-7; tentative D call: TRBD1 (6 bases). The CDR3 is made up of 12 amino acids. V lost 6 bases and J 2 bases, leaving 8 bases between the germline ends. Germline V CDR1 and CDR2: SGHVS, FQNEAQ. The CDR3 loop reads CASSGQTYEQYF. The DNA for the CDR3 is TGTGCCAGCAGTGGACAGACCTACGAGCAGTACTTC.

V and J are TRBV7-2 and TRBJ2-5; the match to TRBD2 covers 7 bases. J was trimmed by 5 bases and V by 4 bases; bases with no gene match: 10. CDR1 is SGHTA and CDR2 is FQGNSA in the germline V gene. The CDR3 is 15 residues long. DNA of the CDR3: TGTGCCAGCAGCTCCGGGGGGAGCGGTGGGGAGACCCAGTACTTC. It specifies CASSSGGSGGETQYF.

This clone appeared a single time. This chain uses TRBV9 with TRBJ2-7, with D maybe TRBD2 (6 bases). V lost 4 bases and J lost 0, with 17 bases in between. The CDR3 extends over 16 amino acids. Germline V lookup: CDR1 SGDLS, CDR2 YYNGEE. CDR3 protein: CASSSGVGGPSYEQYF. The CDR3 region has the DNA TGTGCCAGCAGCTCCGGAGTCGGAGGGCCCTCCTACGAGCAGTACTTC.

The V and J genes are TRBV28 and TRBJ2-3; 7 nucleotides line up with TRBD2. V was pared by 7 bases and J by 4 bases, with 2 bases of the junction left unmatched. The V gene's germline CDR1 is MDHEN and CDR2 SYDVKM. The CDR3 runs 12 residues. The CDR3 nucleotides are TGTGCCAGCACTAGCGGTTCAGATACGCAGTATTTT. The encoded protein is CASTSGSDTQYF.

The chain employs TRBV5-5 and TRBJ2-1; 8 bases are shared with TRBD2. Trimming removed 1 base from V and 4 bases from J; junction bases left unmatched: 4. Germline V gene sequence: CDR1 SGHKS, CDR2 YYEKEE (reference sequence). This CDR3 has 15 amino acids. The CDR3, as DNA: TGTGCCAGCAGCTTGAAACTAGCGGAGTACAATGAGCAGTTCTTC. This translates into CASSLKLAEYNEQFF.

There are a few counts of this clone. The chain couples TRBV27 to TRBJ2-1; 10 positions match TRBD2. The CDR3 covers 15 residues. CDR1 and CDR2 from the germline V gene are MNHEY and SMNVEV (reference sequence). V dropped 0 bases and J dropped 4; count of bases not matched to a gene: 0. The DNA of the CDR3 is TGTGCCAGCAGTTTATCGACTAGCGGGTACAATGAGCAGTTCTTC. It encodes CASSLSTSGYNEQFF.

The chain combines TRBV7-9 with TRBJ1-1; TRBD1 is a possible D gene (5 bases). From germline, CDR1 is SEHNR and CDR2 FQNEAQ (reference sequence). The CDR3 consists of 16 residues. Between the trimmed V and J ends, which lost 0 bases and 0 bases, there was a span of 11 bases. The CDR3 region has the DNA TGTGCCAGCAGCTTAGCGGGGATGACAGTGAACACTGAAGCTTTCTTT. Residues: CASSLAGMTVNTEAFF.

The V call is TRBV5-1, the J call TRBJ2-2; D is perhaps TRBD2 (5 bases). CDR1 is SGHRS and CDR2 is YFSETQ in the germline V gene. With 6 bases removed from V and 3 bases from J, the gap between germline ends came to 12 bases. The CDR3 is 14 amino acids. The CDR3 region has the DNA TGCGCCAGCACGCTACGTAGCGACACCGGGGAGCTGTTTTTT. Its protein is CASTLRSDTGELFF.

V is TRBV11-2 and J is TRBJ2-7; 9 bases line up with TRBD2. Germline lookup yields CDR1 SGHAT and CDR2 FQNNGV. Unmatched junction bases numbered 0, after V lost 1 base and J lost 2 bases. The CDR3 is made up of 14 amino acids. CDR3: CASSLASGAYEQYF. The CDR3 DNA reads as TGTGCCAGCAGCTTAGCTAGCGGGGCCTACGAGCAGTACTTC.

The chain combines TRBV5-1 with TRBJ1-2; maybe TRBD1 (6 bases). The germline V and J ends were trimmed by 3 bases and 4 bases, with 19 bases remaining between them. The germline V gene has CDR1 SGHRS and CDR2 YFSETQ. The CDR3 extends over 16 amino acids. Written as DNA, the CDR3 is TGCGCCAGCAGCTCAGAGGGGGTGGTAGGAAGCTATGGCTACACCTTC. It codes for CASSSEGVVGSYGYTF. Full variable domain (missing parts from reference TRBV5-1 and TRBJ1-2): KAGVTQTPRYLIKTRGQQVTLSCSPISGHRSVSWYQQTPGQGLQFLFEYFSETQRNKGNFPGRFSGRQFSNSRSEMNVSTLELGDSALYLCASSSEGVVGSYGYTFGSGTRLTVV.

The chain links TRBV30 to TRBJ2-4; possible D gene TRBD1, 5 bases. Germline lookup yields CDR1 GTSNPN and CDR2 SVGIG (reference sequence). There are 15 residues in the CDR3. Deletions cut 3 bases from V and 8 bases from J, with 20 bases between. The CDR3 sequence is CAWRNFQGNRDIQYF. CDR3 coding DNA: TGTGCCTGGAGGAATTTCCAGGGTAATAGGGACATTCAGTACTTC.